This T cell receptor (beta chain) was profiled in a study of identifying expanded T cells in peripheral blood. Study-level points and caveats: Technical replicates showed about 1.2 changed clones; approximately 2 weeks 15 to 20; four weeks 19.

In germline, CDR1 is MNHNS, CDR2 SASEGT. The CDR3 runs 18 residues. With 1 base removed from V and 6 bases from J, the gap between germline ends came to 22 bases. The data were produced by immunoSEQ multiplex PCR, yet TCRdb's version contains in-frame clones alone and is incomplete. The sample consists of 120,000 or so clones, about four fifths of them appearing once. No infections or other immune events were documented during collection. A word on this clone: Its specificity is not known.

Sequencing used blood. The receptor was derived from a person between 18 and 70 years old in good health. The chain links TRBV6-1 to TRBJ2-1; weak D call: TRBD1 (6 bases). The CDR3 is CASSEGGYREIRLNEQFF. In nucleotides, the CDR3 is TGTGCCAGCAGTGAAGGGGGATACAGGGAGATAAGGCTCAATGAGCAGTTCTTC.